This T cell receptor beta chain comes out of a study of cytomegalovirus exposure and HLA in healthy donors listed by TCRdb under 2017. About the investigation overall: According to an earlier analysis of 450 to 650 of the donors, some 180 million T cells yielded some 110 million unique TCR beta sequences and about 300 Gb of sequence data. An early release covering some 640 HLA-typed donors comprised 250 to 350 gigabases of sequencing data and tens of millions of unique TCR sequences. Of the roughly 400 genotyped donors, approximately 80% were placed in the genetic ancestry cluster associated with self-reported Caucasian donors. The study was designed to test whether signatures of past pathogen exposure could be identified by cataloging public T cell receptors. The study used immunosequencing to profile the T cell repertoires of 666 subjects and linked those repertoires to cytomegalovirus serostatus. Along with the roughly 710-subject first cohort, a separate validation cohort of over a hundred different subjects was used. High-throughput TCR immunosequencing, statistical association of individual TCRs with disease status, and machine learning were combined to predict cytomegalovirus infection status. In a later analysis, previously published TCR beta repertoires from 670 or so donors were re-analyzed and high-resolution HLA genotyping was added so that TCR occurrence patterns could be studied. The later analysis used no new phenotypic data to find candidate immune exposures, relying instead on TCR beta sequences and their occurrence across donors. To decide whether each TCR beta V gene segment behaved as functional or pseudogenic, an earlier analysis of approximately 600 of the donors relied on high-throughput TCR beta sequencing. Donor age, sex, ethnicity and CMV serostatus were compiled together with the repertoire data. Genome-wide SNP genotypes for about 65% of the 666 donors were used in a later genetic analysis, which treated that subset as a discovery cohort. Every discovery cohort repertoire had been produced on one sequencing platform. Class I and class II HLA loci were covered by the typing at four-digit resolution. The number of donors typed differed by locus, with roughly 620-630 for A, B, C, DRB1 and DQB1, 522 for DQA1, 600 to 610 for DPA1, and approximately 470 for DPB1. About five DR-DQ haplotypes were handled as single units for association and clustering, since linkage in the cohort was strong. On average, over 200,000 unique TCR beta nucleotide sequences were sequenced per donor among 350 to 400 genotyped donors of the cohort, with roughly 18% of those sequences being non-productive. General conclusions and limits of the study: Assigning TCR associations to individual alleles was difficult when HLA alleles, especially DR and DQ, strongly co-occurred. Because the 87-base-pair reads could not distinguish some IMGT-functional V segments, including TRBV6-2 and TRBV6-3, those segments were excluded. A cluster of highly shared sequence variants was judged likely to be a technical artifact of the sequencing pipeline. A further reported finding was that TCR beta sequences accurately predicted the HLA-A and HLA-B alleles for most subjects in the first cohort. In a later genetic analysis, a missense DCLRE1C variant was associated with V-gene and J-gene trimming of TCR beta chains, and the association was replicated in an independent cohort. This cohort had only TCR beta chains sequenced, and the lack of alpha or paired-chain data limited which features could be detected. In a later analysis, TCR association rates were found to vary across HLA loci, with the most associated TCRs seen for DRB1 alleles and the fewest for HLA-C alleles. According to the authors, the approach could potentially be generalized to other disease states and immunological phenotypes. For the cohort, immune exposure information was limited to CMV serostatus. Correlated functional status among segregating V segments might be attributable to linkage disequilibrium, but an unknown experimental factor could not be ruled out. A later analysis found that most CMV-associated TCR beta chains appeared HLA-restricted, with HLA associations seemingly driven largely by CMV exposure. A later genetic analysis reported fewer N-insertions in productive TCRs among donors in an Asian-associated ancestry cluster than the roughly 650-donor mean. The study gave a list of roughly 150 TCR beta chains associated with cytomegalovirus. Most TCR sequences were observed very rarely across donors, whereas some public TCRs were present in many individuals. In an earlier analysis of approximately 600 of the donors, most TCR beta V segments were observed in productive rearrangements about 87% or about 30% of the time, broadly matching IMGT annotations. A later analysis reported that several top co-occurrence clusters appeared linked to parvovirus B19, influenza, CMV and Epstein-Barr virus. In a later analysis, HLA-associated TCR beta chains showed more clonal expansion and lower generation probabilities than non-associated chains that were equally common. Specific HLA alleles were associated with around 18,000 TCR beta sequences at a false discovery rate of 0.05 in a later analysis. The classifier was reported to diagnose cytomegalovirus status with high specificity and sensitivity in both the original cohort and the validation cohort. Roughly uniform sequencing depth across donors was assumed in presence/absence analyses, although this assumption may not hold. Three of the identified cytomegalovirus-associated TCR beta chains were confirmed in vitro to be specific for cytomegalovirus antigens. Because HLA typing was unavailable for some donors at each locus, only the typed subset was used in association tests. The earlier analysis of 450 to 700 of the donors excluded seventeen rarely observed V segments, including chromosome 9 orphons, because counts were too low.

The germline V gene provides CDR1 SNHLY and CDR2 FYNNEI. The CDR3 numbers 15 residues from cysteine through phenylalanine. Here the CDR3 DNA is all that survives: 45 bases in frame from base 1. V sheds 7 bases and J sheds 0 bases, leaving 15 bases between their ends. Library preparation was by the immunoSEQ multiplex PCR assay. The multiplex PCR relied on a mix of 60 forward primers for TCR Vbeta segments and 13 reverse primers for TCR Jbeta segments. The CDR3 region of rearranged TCR beta genes was amplified from genomic DNA with a multiplex PCR assay. Amplified TCR beta libraries were sequenced as 87-base-pair reads on the Illumina HiSeq System. In the paper's pipeline: A later analysis tallied 75 million to 95 million unique TCR beta chains across the 660 or so repertoires, and approximately 12 million of those chains were shared by two or more donors. A nearest-neighbor algorithm error-corrected the raw reads and collapsed the reads into unique sequences, merging closely related sequences to remove PCR and sequencing errors. Alignment of CDR3 sequences to IMGT reference sequences was used to assign V, D and J gene segments. Each retained sequence needed at least a six-nucleotide match to both a V gene segment and a J gene segment. A rearrangement was called productive if the CDR3 had no stop codons and remained in frame with V and J, and every other rearrangement was called non-productive. CDR3 was defined by IMGT convention, running from the second conserved V-encoded cysteine to the conserved J-encoded phenylalanine. The earlier analysis of a few hundred of the donors excluded any sequence lacking an unambiguous match to a single V gene segment. An earlier analysis of over 450 of the donors classified V segments as functional when productive rearrangements were above 56.7% and as segregating when the standard deviation between donors was above 5%. A statistical classification framework was built to diagnose cytomegalovirus status from the catalog of TCR beta chain sequences. V and J gene assignment, in a later analysis, came from comparing TCR nucleotide sequences with IMGT/GENE-DB human TR gene sequences. A later analysis assigned CDR3 sequences and most-parsimonious VDJ recombination scenarios with the TCRdist pipeline. In a later analysis, each TCR beta chain was defined by its CDR3 amino acid sequence together with its V-gene family, and reads lacking a unique V-gene family were excluded. In a later analysis, fewer than 650 highly shared, low-generation-probability nucleotide sequences were removed to address suspected cross-contamination and a sequencing artifact. A later analysis calculated a clonal expansion index for each public chain from normalized within-repertoire ranks of inferred template counts. In a later analysis, generation probabilities were computed with a VDJ recombination model fitted to out-of-frame rearrangements, and the resulting probabilities were checked against IGoR. In a later analysis, TCR-TCR, TCR-HLA and TCR-CMV co-occurrence was scored with hypergeometric tests, and a repertoire-size bias correction was applied to TCR pairs. In a later analysis, false discovery rates were estimated by permuting HLA or CMV assignments 20 times. A later analysis grouped co-occurring TCRs with DBSCAN, adding TCRdist sequence similarity when clustering within HLA-allele-positive subsets. Co-occurrence clustering excluded repertoires with fewer than 30,000 or more than 120,000 public chains, plus five with anomalous nucleotide sharing. TCRdb holds this immuneACCESS table with in-frame rearrangements only. Some clones are missing; in checked studies, unresolved V genes explain under half, and the rest has no known cause. That table is the source of V, J and clone size, and D and trimming were worked out from the DNA. The sample's own table lists 90,000 to 150,000 clones. The biggest ten clones account for around 3.9% of the sample.

Concerning this clone itself: Its target antigen remains unknown.

In total, 500 to 700 healthy bone marrow donors made up the cohort. At the time of sampling, every cohort member was nominally healthy, though immune exposures that went unrecorded were likely present. The donor tested CMV seronegative and was one of the 352 seronegative cohort members. A peripheral blood sample was provided by each donor, and peripheral blood mononuclear cells were used for TCR beta sequencing. Genomic DNA extraction from the blood cell samples was performed with the Qiagen DNeasy Blood Extraction Kit. Recombination connected TRBV2 to TRBJ1-1; no D gene is confidently identified. The sequencing input was PBMCs. The sequence was collected from a young man in good health and CMV-seronegative. CDR3 reads: CASTERGEMNTEAFF. The DNA is as follows: TGTGCCAGCACCGAGCGAGGCGAGATGAACACTGAAGCTTTCTTT.